This T cell receptor beta chain stems from a study of blood T cells in healthy people across ages. The study, taken as a whole, reports: CMV status of donors was unknown, possibly confounding expanded clonotype changes.

Isolation of PBMCs gave at least 7 million cells per sample. Samples each had at least 6 micrograms of total RNA extracted. This CDR3 is 15 amino acids long. Germline CDR1 SGHKS, CDR2 YYEKEE (reference sequence). With 0 bases removed from V and 6 bases from J, the gap between germline ends came to 12 bases. The authors ran a second PCR of roughly 6 to 12 cycles using a sample-barcoded 5' primer and a J-beta primer mix. TCRdb analysed the 5' RACE reads with MiXCR anew, one entry per CDR3 protein. The sample holds 650,000 to 1,000,000 distinct CDR3 sequences, about 36% seen once. A remark on this clonotype: Its antigen remains unknown.

The genes are TRBV5-5 and TRBJ2-2; D is perhaps TRBD1 or TRBD2 (5 bases each). The sample taken for sequencing was blood. The receptor's source is a young man in good health. CDR3 amino acids: CASSLAGSEAGELFF. The CDR3 coding sequence is TGTGCCAGCAGCTTGGCAGGGAGTGAGGCCGGGGAGCTGTTTTTT.